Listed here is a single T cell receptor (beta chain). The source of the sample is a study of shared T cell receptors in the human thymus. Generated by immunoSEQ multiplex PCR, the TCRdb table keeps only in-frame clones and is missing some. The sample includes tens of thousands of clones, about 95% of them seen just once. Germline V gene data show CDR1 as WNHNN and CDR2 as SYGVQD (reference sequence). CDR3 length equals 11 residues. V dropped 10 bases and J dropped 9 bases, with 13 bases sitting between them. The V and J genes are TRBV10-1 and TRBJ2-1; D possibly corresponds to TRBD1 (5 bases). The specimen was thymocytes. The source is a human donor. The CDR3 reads CATTTGPEQFF. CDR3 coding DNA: TGCGCCACTACAACAGGTCCTGAGCAGTTCTTC.